This passage covers 4 T cell receptor beta chains from one sample sequenced in a study of blood T cell repertoires in COVID-19. This table comes from immunoSEQ multiplex PCR, and its TCRdb copy is limited to in-frame clones, with some not included. The sample yields more than 200,000 clones, around 84% seen once. Sample: peripheral blood. These receptors originate from a woman older than 75 with COVID-19, enrolled during active disease.

This clone was seen more than once but under ten times. V usage is TRBV2 and J usage is TRBJ1-5; no definite D call. The germline gives CDR1 SNHLY, CDR2 FYNNEI. The V gene lost 5 bases and the J gene lost 3 bases, with 8 bases spanning the gap. This CDR3 spans 13 amino acids. The CDR3 protein is CASSYTDNQPQHF. DNA for the CDR3: TGTGCCAGCAGTTACACAGACAATCAGCCCCAGCATTTT.

V is TRBV18 and J is TRBJ1-1; D is unclear. Trimming stripped 2 bases from V and 12 bases from J, with 13 bases between. This CDR3 comprises 12 residues. Germline-derived CDR1 and CDR2 are KGHSH and LQKENI. The CDR3 sequence: CASSPVAVSTFF. CDR3 nucleotide sequence: TGTGCCAGCTCACCAGTAGCGGTGAGTACTTTCTTT.

V gene TRBV7-9 combines with J gene TRBJ1-4, with a tentative D call TRBD1 (6 bases). The V gene's germline CDR1 is SEHNR and CDR2 FQNEAQ (reference sequence). The V end was cut by 5 bases, the J end by 5 bases, with 15 bases between. The CDR3 totals 15 residues. Here the CDR3 reads CASSNTGTPNEKLFF. The DNA for the CDR3 is TGTGCCAGCAGCAATACCGGGACACCCAATGAAAAACTGTTTTTT.

This clone was detected once. DNA of the CDR3: TGTGCCAGCAGCCACAGCTCTTTACAACAGTTTAACATTCAGTACTTC. Translation gives CASSHSSLQQFNIQYF. This rearrangement joins TRBV3-1 (or the pseudogene TRBV3-2) to TRBJ2-4; D unclear. Germline lookup yields CDR1 LGHDT and CDR2 YNNKEL (reference sequence). The CDR3 is 16 amino acids. Trimming cost V 3 bases and J 7 bases, with 19 bases left between them.